This T cell receptor beta chain was captured in a study of Ad26.COV2.S vaccination and SARS-CoV-2 variants. About the research overall: The Ad26.COV2.S arm of the COV1001 trial was where the donor was placed. Ad26.COV2.S was injected intramuscularly once or twice, 56 days apart.

The CDR3 sequence is 21 residues long. CDR1 SGHVS and CDR2 FQNEAQ come from the germline V gene. The V end lost 5 bases, the J end lost 3 bases, and 32 bases lay between the germline ends. Produced via immunoSEQ multiplex PCR; TCRdb's table is partial and in-frame only. Here the sample spans 400,000 or so clones, around nine tenths being singletons. Study observations and caveats: Whether participants received vaccine or placebo, their non-spike TCR breadth was similar.

Treatment denoted: roughly 18 received Ad26.COV2.S at low or high dose, single or two shots; five or six received placebo; per-sample allocation not given. Sampling took place 63 days after the first vaccine or placebo injection. An Ad26 vector carrying the Wuhan-strain SARS-CoV-2 spike served as the vaccine. Turning to this clone: Its antigen remains unidentified.

This clonotype was sampled from a person between 18 and 65 years old who received the Ad26.COV2.S COVID-19 vaccine or a placebo. This chain connects TRBV7-8 to TRBJ2-1; weak D call: TRBD1 (5 bases). Sequenced material: peripheral blood, taken in a trial of Ad26.COV2.S vaccine versus placebo. CDR3 nucleotide sequence: TGTGCCAGCAGCCATTCCCTTGGGCAGGGAACTCAAGCCCCTGACTACAATGAGCAGTTCTTC. Amino acid sequence: CASSHSLGQGTQAPDYNEQFF.